Included here is one TCR beta chain sequence, with context. This CDR3 has 13 amino acids. The V end was cut by 2 bases, the J end by 6 bases, with 11 bases between. Germline V gene lookup returns CDR1 ENHRY and CDR2 SYGVKD. These data come from a study of T-cell memory formation after mild COVID-19. With constant-segment primers, 5'RACE yielded cDNA libraries of TCR alpha and TCR beta that carried sample barcodes and UMIs. TCRdb re-called the 5' RACE reads with MiXCR, one entry per CDR3 protein. The table records 450,000 to 650,000 distinct CDR3 sequences, roughly 20% of them present only once. The chain combines TRBV10-3 with TRBJ2-7, with D perhaps TRBD1 (6 bases). This receptor was obtained from an adult woman who had mild COVID-19 (a few samples of this study predate the infection). Cell type and time point are not known. Source material: PBMCs or a T cell subset sorted from them (not recorded which). The CDR3 DNA follows: TGTGCCATCAGTGAGAATACCAGGGGCGAGCAGTACTTC. This codes for CAISENTRGEQYF.